The sequence of this T cell receptor (beta chain) was determined in a study of blood T cells in healthy people across ages. Study background: Capture via template switching afforded approximately one barcoded beta molecule per two T cells.

Donors each provided ten milliliters of peripheral blood. The CDR3 runs 15 residues. Primed by a sample-barcoded 5' primer and a J-beta primer mix, a second PCR proceeded for 7 to 11 cycles. TCRdb analysed the 5' RACE reads with MiXCR anew, one entry per CDR3 protein. This sample has 550,000 to 700,000 distinct CDR3 sequences, with roughly 28% found just once. In this sample, this clonotype turned up a few times. At one of its ends the junction is not consistent with the germline gene, which may arise from a read error. The source of this sequence is a woman between 65 and 79 years old in good health. The chain recombines TRBV12-3 or TRBV12-4 with TRBJ2-1, with 10 bases matching TRBD2. The sequenced sample was blood. In nucleotides, the CDR3 is TGTGTCAGCATAAAGCGGGGGGGCGTCGAGGATGAGCAGTTCTTC. It specifies CVSIKRGGVEDEQFF.